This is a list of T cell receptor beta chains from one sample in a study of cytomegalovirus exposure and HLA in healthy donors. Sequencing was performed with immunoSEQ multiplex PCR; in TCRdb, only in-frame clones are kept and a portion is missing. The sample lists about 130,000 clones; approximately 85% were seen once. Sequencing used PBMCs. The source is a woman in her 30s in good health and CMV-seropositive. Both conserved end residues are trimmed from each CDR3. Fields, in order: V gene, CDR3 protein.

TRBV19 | ASSSLAGETQY
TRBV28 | ASSLGGGAAYEQY
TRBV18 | ASSPQRQGANTGELF
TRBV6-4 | ASKTVNQPQH
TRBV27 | ASSFSGLAGGNEQF
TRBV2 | ASSEWQGPASPLH
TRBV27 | ASRPPGWQGTDTQY
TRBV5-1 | ASSPPRGANTEAF
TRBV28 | ASSLWDTDEAF
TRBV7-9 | ASSLASVFSGNTIY
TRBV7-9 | ASSSPVTSSTGELF
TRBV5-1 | ASSSAGEQY
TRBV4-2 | ASSQVEAARQETQY
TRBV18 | ASSPREGWQVEQY
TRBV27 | ARRGLARETQY
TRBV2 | ASNQGALEDTQY
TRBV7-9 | ASSPGLAGEPQY
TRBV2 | ASSRGVEHNEQF
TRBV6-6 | ASSYSRTSLTQY
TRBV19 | ASSRGGGETQY
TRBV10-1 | ASSVAPEGQQF